This T cell receptor (beta chain) was sequenced for a study of cytomegalovirus exposure and HLA in healthy donors (dated by TCRdb to about 2017). Looking at the study overall: In an earlier analysis of roughly 590 of the donors, about 260 Gb of sequence data and approximately 120 million unique TCR beta sequences from about 190 million T cells were reported. All discovery cohort repertoires had been generated using a single sequencing platform. An earlier analysis of fewer than 750 of the donors used high-throughput TCR beta sequencing to judge whether each TCR beta V gene segment behaved as functional or pseudogenic. Donor age, sex, ethnicity and CMV serostatus were collected together with the repertoire data. In a later analysis, previously published TCR beta repertoires from 500 to 750 donors were re-analyzed and high-resolution HLA genotyping was added so that TCR occurrence patterns could be studied. In a later genetic analysis, genome-wide SNP genotypes for about three fifths of the roughly 670 donors were used, and that subset was treated as a discovery cohort. Approximately 310 gigabases of sequencing data and tens of millions of unique TCR sequences were included in an early release covering under 650 HLA-typed donors. The study aimed to test whether signatures of past pathogen exposure could be identified by cataloging public T cell receptors. Five DR-DQ haplotypes were treated as single units for association and clustering because of strong linkage in the cohort. To predict cytomegalovirus infection status, the study brought together high-throughput TCR immunosequencing, statistical association of individual TCRs with disease status, and machine learning. Besides the first cohort of 666 subjects, a separate validation cohort made up of about 120 different subjects was used. Across some 400 genotyped donors of the cohort, an average of approximately 200,000 unique TCR beta nucleotide sequences per donor were sequenced, and approximately 17% of those sequences were non-productive. Among the roughly 380 genotyped donors, around 81% belonged to the genetic ancestry cluster associated with self-reported Caucasian donors. The number of typed donors differed by locus: 629-630 for A, B, C, DRB1 and DQB1; approximately 520 for DQA1; approximately 600 for DPA1; and about 450 for DPB1. In the later analysis, no new phenotypic data were used to find candidate immune exposures; instead, reliance was placed on TCR beta sequences and their occurrence across donors. HLA typing included class I and class II loci at four-digit resolution. The study profiled the T cell repertoires of under 700 subjects by immunosequencing and related them to cytomegalovirus serostatus. Results and caveats for the whole study, not just this receptor: A cluster of highly shared sequence variants was judged likely to represent a technical artifact of the sequencing pipeline. According to a later analysis, most CMV-associated TCR beta chains appeared to be HLA-restricted, and the HLA associations seemed to be driven largely by CMV exposure. A later analysis found that HLA-associated TCR beta chains were more clonally expanded and had lower generation probabilities than equally common non-associated chains. An earlier analysis of approximately 590 of the donors showed that most TCR beta V segments appeared in productive rearrangements either about 90% or about 30% of the time, which broadly matched IMGT annotations. An association between a missense DCLRE1C variant and V-gene and J-gene trimming of TCR beta chains was found in a later genetic analysis and replicated in an independent cohort. Correlated functional status among segregating V segments might reflect linkage disequilibrium, but an unknown experimental factor could not be ruled out. Because counts were too low, 15 or so rarely observed V segments, including chromosome 9 orphons, were excluded from the earlier analysis of 500 to 700 of the donors. A total of 150 or so TCR beta chains were listed by the study as associated with cytomegalovirus. A few of the identified cytomegalovirus-associated TCR beta chains were confirmed in vitro to be specific for cytomegalovirus antigens. Cytomegalovirus status was reported to be diagnosed by the classifier with high specificity and sensitivity in both the original and validation cohorts. A later analysis associated 15,000 or so TCR beta sequences with specific HLA alleles at a false discovery rate of 0.05. Because some donors lacked HLA typing at each locus, the association tests relied only on the typed subset. Presence/absence analyses assumed roughly uniform sequencing depth across donors, an assumption that may not hold. Some IMGT-functional V segments, including TRBV6-2 and TRBV6-3, could not be told apart with the 87-base-pair reads, so those segments were excluded. Across donors, most TCR sequences were observed very rarely, whereas some public TCRs were present in many individuals. In a later genetic analysis, fewer N-insertions in productive TCRs were reported among donors in an Asian-associated ancestry cluster than the roughly 700-donor mean. Only TCR beta chains were sequenced in this cohort, and the absence of alpha or paired-chain data limited detectable features. CMV serostatus was the only immune exposure information available for the cohort. According to a later analysis, TCR association rates differed among HLA loci, with DRB1 alleles showing the most associated TCRs and HLA-C alleles showing the fewest. Several of the top co-occurrence clusters appeared to be linked to parvovirus B19, influenza, CMV and Epstein-Barr virus, according to a later analysis. The authors suggested that the approach could potentially be generalized to other disease states and immunological phenotypes. When HLA alleles, especially DR and DQ, strongly co-occurred, TCR associations were difficult to assign to individual alleles. A further reported finding was that TCR beta sequences accurately predicted the HLA-A and HLA-B alleles for most subjects in the first cohort.

The library was obtained by the immunoSEQ multiplex PCR assay. A mixture of 60 forward primers for TCR Vbeta segments and 13 reverse primers for TCR Jbeta segments was used in the multiplex PCR. The CDR3 region of rearranged TCR beta genes was amplified from genomic DNA with a multiplex PCR assay. The amplified TCR beta libraries were sequenced on the Illumina HiSeq System as 87-base-pair reads. Processing in the source paper ran as follows. In a later analysis, approximately 74 million unique TCR beta chains were counted across the 500 to 700 repertoires, and around 10 million of these chains were shared by at least two donors. Raw reads were error-corrected and collapsed into unique sequences with a nearest-neighbor algorithm that merged closely related sequences to remove PCR and sequencing errors. To assign V, D and J gene segments, CDR3 sequences were aligned to IMGT reference sequences. For a sequence to be retained, a match of at least six nucleotides to both a V gene segment and a J gene segment was required. A rearrangement counted as productive if the CDR3 had no stop codons and remained in frame with V and J, and every other rearrangement counted as non-productive. Following IMGT convention, CDR3 was defined as the stretch from the second conserved V-encoded cysteine up to the conserved J-encoded phenylalanine. The earlier analysis of more than 450 of the donors excluded sequences that lacked an unambiguous match to a single V gene segment. An earlier analysis of a few hundred of the donors classified V segments as functional when productive rearrangements were above 56.7% and as segregating when the standard deviation between donors was above 5%. A statistical classification framework was developed to diagnose cytomegalovirus status using the catalog of TCR beta chain sequences. V and J gene assignment, in a later analysis, came from comparing TCR nucleotide sequences with IMGT/GENE-DB human TR gene sequences. Using the TCRdist pipeline, a later analysis assigned CDR3 sequences along with most-parsimonious VDJ recombination scenarios. In a later analysis, each TCR beta chain was defined by its CDR3 amino acid sequence together with its V-gene family, and reads lacking a unique V-gene family were excluded. To address suspected cross-contamination and a sequencing artifact, a later analysis removed roughly 580 highly shared, low-generation-probability nucleotide sequences. In a later analysis, a clonal expansion index was calculated for each public chain from normalized within-repertoire ranks of inferred template counts. In a later analysis, generation probabilities were computed with a VDJ recombination model fitted to out-of-frame rearrangements, and the resulting probabilities were checked against IGoR. A later analysis scored TCR-TCR, TCR-HLA and TCR-CMV co-occurrence with hypergeometric tests, applying a repertoire-size bias correction to TCR pairs. In a later analysis, false discovery rates were estimated by permuting HLA or CMV assignments 20 times. In a later analysis, co-occurring TCRs were grouped using DBSCAN, and TCRdist sequence similarity was added for clustering within HLA-allele-positive subsets. Repertoires with fewer than 30,000 or more than 120,000 public chains, plus five repertoires with anomalous nucleotide sharing, were excluded from co-occurrence clustering. The clones in this table, taken by TCRdb from immuneACCESS, are in-frame only. Not every clone is retained; where verified, under half of the shortfall comes from an unresolved V gene, and the cause of the rest is unknown. D and trimming were read from the DNA, whereas the V and J calls and clone size are those reported in that table. The sample has 150,000 to 200,000 clones on record, roughly 70% of them singletons. The ten most abundant clones make up 3% to 4% of the sample.

In total, 630 or so healthy bone marrow donors made up the cohort. Cohort members were all nominally healthy when sampled, although unrecorded immune exposures were likely present. The donor tested CMV seronegative and was one of the 352 seronegative cohort members. A peripheral blood sample was collected from each donor, and TCR beta sequencing was performed on peripheral blood mononuclear cells. Genomic DNA was extracted from the blood cell samples with the Qiagen DNeasy Blood Extraction Kit. As for this clone: The antigen it recognizes is unknown. No quality values exist for individual bases; no much larger clone is one base distant.

Trimming leaves V shorter by 7 bases and J shorter by 11 bases, with the junction holding 11 bases beyond the gene matches. For CDR1 and CDR2, the germline V gene lists MNHNS and SASEGT. Spanning cysteine to phenylalanine, the CDR3 consists of 14 amino acids. The only DNA kept is the CDR3, 42 bases in frame from the first base. The rearranged segments are TRBV6-1 and TRBJ1-6; 7 bases in between match TRBD1. The specimen was PBMCs. This receptor was obtained from a male donor in good health and CMV-seronegative. CDR3 loop: CASTADRVYAPLHF. The DNA sequence is given as TGTGCCAGCACCGCCGACAGGGTTTATGCACCCCTCCACTTT.